This T cell receptor beta chain derives from a study of immune cell composition in non-small cell lung cancer listed by TCRdb under 2017. For the wider study: Histologic subtype was assigned using H&E plus p63, CK5, Napsin A and TTF-1 immunohistochemistry, mainly lung adenocarcinoma or squamous cell carcinoma. The subtype comparisons left out a few tumour specimens with TCR-beta data because those specimens were rare histological subtypes. Supplementary cohort #1, some ten lung adenocarcinoma cases, had paired tumour/lung TCR-beta sequencing and TIL populations generated to assess tumour reactivity. Adaptive Biotechnologies TCR-beta sequencing was carried out on around 35 paired NSCLC tumour and non-adjacent lung specimens, as well as on approximately 26 tumour-only specimens. General findings and caveats noted by the study authors: Across under 12 adenocarcinoma cases, TIL tumour reactivity correlated strongly with maximal tumour-associated clone frequency but not with overall clonality. Nearly half of NSCLC cases had tumour-associated clones >0.5%, with around four fifths of squamous carcinomas showing such clones compared with approximately 30% of adenocarcinomas. Only ten or so cases were included in the reactivity cohort, and sequence sharing between tumour-reactive clones and the dominant in vivo tumour-associated clones was not shown. No significant correlation was found between smoking pack-years and tumour TCR-beta clonality.

Taken from the germline V gene, the CDR1 and CDR2 loops are SGHTA and FQGTGA. Trimming leaves V shorter by 0 bases and J shorter by 2 bases, with the junction holding 4 bases beyond the gene matches. Inclusive of the bounding cysteine and phenylalanine, the CDR3 is 16 residues long. Only the CDR3 part of the read is kept: 48 bases, read in frame from the first base. Non-adjacent lung tissue from the same patient, taken as far from the tumour as possible and at least 3 cm away, was used for the normal lung samples. From frozen aliquots of unsorted single-cell suspensions, genomic DNA was isolated using the QIAamp DNA kit. Tissues arrived within 2 hours after resection and were immediately processed into single-cell suspensions. Tissue was mechanically dissociated and enzymatically digested with DNase I, collagenase I and hyaluronidase for around 27 minutes at 37 °C, then filtered and RBC-lysed. A two-step multiplex PCR amplified TCR-beta CDR3 regions from genomic DNA, and the second step of the PCR added Illumina-compatible adaptors. TCR-beta immunosequencing was performed on an Illumina platform as a commercial immunoSEQ service. On the authors' methods: Repertoires were summarised by productive clonality and by Top 10 Clones, defined as the percentage of T-cell templates derived from the ten most frequent sequences. Values for productive clonality spanned 0 to 1, where a value of 1 indicated a monoclonal population. Using log10 scatter plots, tumour-associated clones were identified as sequences that made up at least 0.1% of tumour T-cell templates yet were absent from the matched non-adjacent lung. Two-group comparisons used Student's t-tests, stages used ANOVA, and relationships used linear regression, analysed in GraphPad Prism7 and R. In its TCRdb copy, this immuneACCESS table keeps in-frame sequences only and misses some clones. Where compared with another copy, unresolved V genes explain less than half of these, and the others have no known cause. D and trimming were read from the DNA, whereas the V and J calls and clone size are those reported in that table. Here the sample has approximately 1,800 clones; approximately 80% occur a single time. The top ten hold over 20% of the sample.

Regarding this clone: No antigen is known for it. No base qualities exist here, and no much larger clone lies one base off it.

This clonotype was obtained from a human donor with non-small cell lung cancer. The chain was built from TRBV7-3 and TRBJ2-1, with 7 junctional bases fitting TRBD2. The sequenced material came from non-adjacent lung tissue. The bases are TGTGCCAGCAGCTTAACGCGCGGGAGACCCTACAATGAGCAGTTCTTC. Its coded protein is CASSLTRGRPYNEQFF.